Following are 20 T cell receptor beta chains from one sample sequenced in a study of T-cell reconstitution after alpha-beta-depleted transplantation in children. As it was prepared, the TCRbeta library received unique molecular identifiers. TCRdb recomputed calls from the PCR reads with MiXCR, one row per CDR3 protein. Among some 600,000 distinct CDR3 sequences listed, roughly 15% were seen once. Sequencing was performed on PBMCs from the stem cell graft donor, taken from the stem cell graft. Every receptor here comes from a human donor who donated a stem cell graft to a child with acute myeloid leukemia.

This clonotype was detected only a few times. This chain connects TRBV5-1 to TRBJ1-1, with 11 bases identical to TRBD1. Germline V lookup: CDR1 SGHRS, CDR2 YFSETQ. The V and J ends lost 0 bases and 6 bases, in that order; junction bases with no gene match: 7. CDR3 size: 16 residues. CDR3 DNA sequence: TGCGCCAGCAGCTTGGAGGTGGGACAGGGGGGCGCTGAAGCTTTCTTT. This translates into CASSLEVGQGGAEAFF.

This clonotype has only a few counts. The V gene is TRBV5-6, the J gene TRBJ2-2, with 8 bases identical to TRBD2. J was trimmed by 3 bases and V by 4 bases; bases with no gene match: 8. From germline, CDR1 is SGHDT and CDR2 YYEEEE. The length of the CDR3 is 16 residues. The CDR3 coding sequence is TGTGCCAGCAGCGGCGCGGGGGGCCGGTACACCGGGGAGCTGTTTTTT. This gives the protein CASSGAGGRYTGELFF.

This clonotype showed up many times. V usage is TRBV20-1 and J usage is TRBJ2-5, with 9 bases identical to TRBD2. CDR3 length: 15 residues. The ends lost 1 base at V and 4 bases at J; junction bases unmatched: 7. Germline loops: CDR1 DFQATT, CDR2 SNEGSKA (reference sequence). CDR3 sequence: CSARGVAGGLETQYF. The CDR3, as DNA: TGCAGTGCTAGAGGTGTTGCGGGGGGGCTAGAGACCCAGTACTTC.

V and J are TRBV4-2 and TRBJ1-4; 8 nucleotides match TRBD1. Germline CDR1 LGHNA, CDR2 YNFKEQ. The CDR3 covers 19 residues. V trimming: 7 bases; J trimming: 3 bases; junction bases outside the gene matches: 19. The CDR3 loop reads CASTRGRQGILAANEKLFF. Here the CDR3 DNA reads TGTGCCAGCACCCGAGGGCGACAGGGGATCCTAGCGGCTAATGAAAAACTGTTTTTT.

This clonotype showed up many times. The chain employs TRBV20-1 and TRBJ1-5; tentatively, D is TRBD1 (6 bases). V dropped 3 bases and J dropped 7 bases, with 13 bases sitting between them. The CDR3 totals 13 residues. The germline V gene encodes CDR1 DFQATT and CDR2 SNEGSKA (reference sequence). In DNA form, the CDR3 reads TGCAGTGCTAGGGTTACGGGGGGCCAGCCCCAGCATTTT. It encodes CSARVTGGQPQHF.

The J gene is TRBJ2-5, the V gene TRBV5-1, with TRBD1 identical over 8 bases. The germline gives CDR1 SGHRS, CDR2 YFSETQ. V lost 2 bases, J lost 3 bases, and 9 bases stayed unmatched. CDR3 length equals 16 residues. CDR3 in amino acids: CASSLRQGFLEETQYF. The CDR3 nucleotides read TGCGCCAGCAGCTTAAGACAGGGGTTCTTGGAAGAGACCCAGTACTTC.

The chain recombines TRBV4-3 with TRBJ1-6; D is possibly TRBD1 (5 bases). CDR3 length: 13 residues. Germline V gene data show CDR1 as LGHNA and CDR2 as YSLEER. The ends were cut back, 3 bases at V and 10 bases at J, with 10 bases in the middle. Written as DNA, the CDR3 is TGCGCCAGCAGCCACGTCGGGGGATCACCCCTCCACTTT. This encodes CASSHVGGSPLHF.

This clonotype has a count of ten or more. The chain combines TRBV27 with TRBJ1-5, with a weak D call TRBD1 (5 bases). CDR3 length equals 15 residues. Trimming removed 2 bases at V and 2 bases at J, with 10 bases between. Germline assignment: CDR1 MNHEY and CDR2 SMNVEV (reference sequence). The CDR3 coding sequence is TGTGCCAGCAGTTTAGTGGGCAGGGGCAATCAGCCCCAGCATTTT. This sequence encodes CASSLVGRGNQPQHF.

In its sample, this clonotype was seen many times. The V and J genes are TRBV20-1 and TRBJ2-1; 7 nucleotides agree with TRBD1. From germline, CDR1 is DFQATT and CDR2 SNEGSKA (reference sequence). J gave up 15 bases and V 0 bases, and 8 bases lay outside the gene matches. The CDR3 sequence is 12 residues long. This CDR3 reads CSARDRDRVMFF. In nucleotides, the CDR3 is TGCAGTGCTAGAGATCGTGACAGGGTTATGTTCTTC.

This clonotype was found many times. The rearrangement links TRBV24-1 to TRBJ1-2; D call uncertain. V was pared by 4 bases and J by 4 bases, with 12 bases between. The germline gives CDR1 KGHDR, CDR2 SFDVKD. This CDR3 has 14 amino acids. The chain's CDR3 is CATSDPLFSYGYTF. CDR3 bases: TGTGCCACCAGTGACCCCCTCTTCTCCTATGGCTACACCTTC.

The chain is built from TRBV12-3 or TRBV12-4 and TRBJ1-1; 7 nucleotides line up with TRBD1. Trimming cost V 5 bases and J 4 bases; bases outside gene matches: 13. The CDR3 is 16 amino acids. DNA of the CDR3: TGTGCCAGCAGTCGTAGACAGGGACGGTTGGGCACTGAAGCTTTCTTT. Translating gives CASSRRQGRLGTEAFF.

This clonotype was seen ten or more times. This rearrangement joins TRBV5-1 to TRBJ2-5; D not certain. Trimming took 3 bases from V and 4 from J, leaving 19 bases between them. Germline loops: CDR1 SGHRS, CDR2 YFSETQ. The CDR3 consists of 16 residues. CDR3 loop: CASSSGPVKNGETQYF. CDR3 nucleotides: TGCGCCAGCAGCTCTGGACCGGTGAAGAACGGAGAGACCCAGTACTTC.

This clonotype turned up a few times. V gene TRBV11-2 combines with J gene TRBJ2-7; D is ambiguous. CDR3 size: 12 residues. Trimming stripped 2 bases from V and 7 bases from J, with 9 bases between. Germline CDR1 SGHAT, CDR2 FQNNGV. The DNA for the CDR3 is TGTGCCAGCAGCTTATCCTGGGGAGAGCAGTACTTC. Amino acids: CASSLSWGEQYF.

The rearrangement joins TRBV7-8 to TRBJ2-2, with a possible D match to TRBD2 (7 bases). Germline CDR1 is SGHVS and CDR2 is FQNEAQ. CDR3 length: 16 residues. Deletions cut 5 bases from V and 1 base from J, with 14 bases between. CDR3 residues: CASSTGGGLNTGELFF. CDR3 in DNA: TGTGCCAGCAGCACTGGGGGGGGCTTGAACACCGGGGAGCTGTTTTTT.

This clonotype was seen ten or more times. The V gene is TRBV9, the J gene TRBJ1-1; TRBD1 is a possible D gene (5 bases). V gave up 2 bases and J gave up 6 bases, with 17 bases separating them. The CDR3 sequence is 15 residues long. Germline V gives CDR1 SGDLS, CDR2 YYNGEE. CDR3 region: CASSVRTGGVAEAFF. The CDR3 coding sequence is TGTGCCAGCAGCGTGAGGACTGGAGGGGTGGCTGAAGCTTTCTTT.

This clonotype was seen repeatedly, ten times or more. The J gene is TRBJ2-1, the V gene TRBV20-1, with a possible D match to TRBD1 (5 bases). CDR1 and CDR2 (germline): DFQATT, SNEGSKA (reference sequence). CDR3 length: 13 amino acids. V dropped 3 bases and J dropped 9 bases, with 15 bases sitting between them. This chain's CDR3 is CSARALGVREQFF. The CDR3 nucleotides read TGCAGTGCTAGGGCCCTAGGGGTCCGTGAGCAGTTCTTC.

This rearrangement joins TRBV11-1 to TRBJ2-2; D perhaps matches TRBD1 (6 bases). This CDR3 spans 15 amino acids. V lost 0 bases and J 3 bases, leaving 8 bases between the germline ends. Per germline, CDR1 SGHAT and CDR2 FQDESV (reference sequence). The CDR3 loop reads CASSLADSDTGELFF. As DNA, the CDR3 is TGTGCCAGCAGCTTAGCGGACAGCGACACCGGGGAGCTGTTTTTT.

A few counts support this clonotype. The CDR3 region is CASLPGEEETQYF. The CDR3 bases are TGTGCCAGTCTCCCCGGGGAAGAAGAGACCCAGTACTTC. This chain uses TRBV25-1 with TRBJ2-5; D is possibly TRBD2 (5 bases). Trimming stripped 9 bases from V and 3 bases from J, with 14 bases between. The germline V gene encodes CDR1 MGHDK and CDR2 SYGVNS. This CDR3 is built from 13 residues.

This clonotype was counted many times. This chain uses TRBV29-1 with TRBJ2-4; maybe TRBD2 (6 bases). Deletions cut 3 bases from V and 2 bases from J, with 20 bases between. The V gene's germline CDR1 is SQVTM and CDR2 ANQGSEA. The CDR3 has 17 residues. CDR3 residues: CSVDLGIPGVPKNIQYF. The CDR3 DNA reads TGCAGCGTTGATTTGGGTATACCGGGGGTACCCAAAAACATTCAGTACTTC.

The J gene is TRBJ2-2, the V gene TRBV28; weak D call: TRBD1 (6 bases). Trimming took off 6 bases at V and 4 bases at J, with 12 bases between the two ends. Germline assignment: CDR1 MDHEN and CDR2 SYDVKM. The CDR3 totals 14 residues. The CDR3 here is CASRRTGSTGELFF. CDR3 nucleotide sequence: TGTGCCAGCAGGCGTACAGGGTCCACCGGGGAGCTGTTTTTT.